This T cell receptor beta chain was retrieved from a study of identical twins. On this clonotype: The antigen remains undetermined.

General study findings and limits: The study drew conclusions from cross-sectional statistical analysis, not from following the same donors. Memory repertoires showed no such pattern, whereas abundant cord blood beta clonotypes carried fewer insertions. In zero-insertion analyses, partial confounding could arise from invariant MAIT and iNKT cells.

CDR3 length: 18 residues. V lost 3 bases and J 6 bases, leaving 27 bases between the germline ends. The germline gives CDR1 MDHEN, CDR2 SYDVKM. TCRdb recomputed calls from the 5' RACE reads with MiXCR, one row per CDR3 protein. The sample has 570,000 or so distinct CDR3 sequences; roughly 9.5% are singletons. These same records also appear under a second study, on yellow fever vaccine responses in identical twins. That paper notes: Twins' T cell vaccine responses reportedly looked partly convergent, partly personalized.

The sample was PBMCs. This sequence was found in a woman between 18 and 29 years old in good health. This chain joins TRBV28 and TRBJ2-7, with D perhaps given as TRBD1 or TRBD2 (5 bases each). The CDR3 sequence is CASSFGAGWSGTRGEQYF. The CDR3 DNA sequence: TGTGCCAGCAGTTTTGGGGCAGGCTGGAGTGGTACTCGGGGCGAGCAGTACTTC.